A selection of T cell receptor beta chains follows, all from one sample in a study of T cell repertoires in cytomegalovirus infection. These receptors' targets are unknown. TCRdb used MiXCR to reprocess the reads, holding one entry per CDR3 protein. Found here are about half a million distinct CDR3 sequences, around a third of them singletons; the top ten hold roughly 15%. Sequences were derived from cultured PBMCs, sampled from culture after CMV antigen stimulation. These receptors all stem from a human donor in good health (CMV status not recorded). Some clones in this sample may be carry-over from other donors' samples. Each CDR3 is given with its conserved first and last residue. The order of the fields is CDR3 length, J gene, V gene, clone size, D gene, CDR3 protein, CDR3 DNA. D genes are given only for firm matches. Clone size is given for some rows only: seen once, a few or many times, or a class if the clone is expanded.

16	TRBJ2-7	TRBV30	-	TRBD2	CAWGPPTTSGSWEQYF	TGTGCCTGGGGCCCCCCTACGACTAGCGGGAGTTGGGAGCAGTACTTC
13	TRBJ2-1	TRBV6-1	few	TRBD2	CASSDLLAVGQFF	TGTGCCAGCAGTGATCTTCTAGCGGTTGGGCAGTTCTTC
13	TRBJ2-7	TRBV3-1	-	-	CASSQARSLEQYF	TGTGCCAGCAGCCAGGCTAGATCCCTCGAGCAGTACTTC
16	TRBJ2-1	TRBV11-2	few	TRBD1	CASSLLRTGPHNEQFF	TGTGCCAGCAGCTTACTGAGGACAGGACCCCACAATGAGCAGTTCTTC
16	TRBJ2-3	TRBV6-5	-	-	CASSYGTPRTTDTQYF	TGTGCCAGCAGTTACGGGACTCCCAGGACCACAGATACGCAGTATTTT
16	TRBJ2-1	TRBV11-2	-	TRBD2	CASSLDVAGVFDEQFF	TGTGCCAGCAGCTTAGATGTAGCGGGAGTATTTGATGAGCAGTTCTTC
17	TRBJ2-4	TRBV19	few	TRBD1	CASSAGQGTSAKNIQYF	TGTGCCAGTAGTGCGGGACAGGGGACCTCCGCCAAAAACATTCAGTACTTC
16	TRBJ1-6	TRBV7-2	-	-	CASSTGYSSYNSPLHF	TGTGCCAGCAGCACAGGCTATAGCTCCTATAATTCACCCCTCCACTTT
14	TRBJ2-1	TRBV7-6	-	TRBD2	CVSSSSGGYNEQFF	TGTGTCAGCAGCTCTAGCGGAGGATACAATGAGCAGTTCTTC
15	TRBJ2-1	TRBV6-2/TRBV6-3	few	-	CASISDRRSYNEQFF	TGTGCCAGCATTTCGGACAGACGCTCCTACAATGAGCAGTTCTTC